One and the same sample provided the 5 T cell receptor beta chains below, sequenced in a study of siplizumab effects on memory and regulatory T cells. Clones were sequenced by immunoSEQ multiplex PCR, and TCRdb holds only the in-frame ones, with some missing. This sample has 57,000 or so clones, with 65% to 80% found just once. The sequencing input was memory CD4+ T cells sorted from blood. The receptors derive from a human donor in good health.

V usage is TRBV5-1 and J usage is TRBJ1-5; D may be TRBD1 (6 bases). The germline CDR1 and CDR2 sequences are SGHRS and YFSETQ. The CDR3 extends over 20 amino acids. V lost 0 bases and J 0 bases, leaving 22 bases between the germline ends. DNA for the CDR3: TGCGCCAGCAGCTTGGATGGGGGGGCACTCCAACTAAATAGCAATCAGCCCCAGCATTTT. Protein: CASSLDGGALQLNSNQPQHF.

The chain joins TRBV2 to TRBJ1-5, with D unresolved. CDR3 length equals 14 residues. Trimming left V 8 bases short and J 7 bases short, with 18 bases between. Germline CDR1 SNHLY, CDR2 FYNNEI. Here the CDR3 DNA reads TGTGCCAGCCAGACTGGCGGGTTTTCCCAGCCCCAGCATTTT. Residues: CASQTGGFSQPQHF.

This chain uses TRBV5-4 with TRBJ2-1, with 7 bases that match TRBD1. The V gene end was trimmed by 7 bases and the J gene end by 5 bases; junction bases not matched to a gene: 6. The CDR3 spans 13 residues. Germline V lookup: CDR1 SGHNT, CDR2 YYREEE (reference sequence). In DNA form, the CDR3 reads TGTGCCAGCTCTCCCACAGGGGACAATGAGCAGTTCTTC. Translation gives CASSPTGDNEQFF.

The chain employs TRBV27 and TRBJ2-5; tentative D call: TRBD1 (5 bases). The CDR3 contains 13 residues. The V gene lost 2 bases and the J gene lost 2 bases, with 6 bases spanning the gap. Per germline, CDR1 MNHEY and CDR2 SMNVEV (reference sequence). The CDR3 DNA sequence: TGTGCCAGCAGTTTAAGGGGTCAAGAGACCCAGTACTTC. This sequence encodes CASSLRGQETQYF.

The chain uses TRBV19 and TRBJ1-1; 7 bases agree with TRBD1. CDR3 length: 13 amino acids. Germline CDR1 and CDR2: LNHDA and SQIVND (reference sequence). Germline trimming cut 7 bases from V and 11 bases from J; bases unmatched to any gene: 13. The CDR3 loop is CASTPGQVGSAFF. The CDR3 bases are TGTGCCAGTACCCCTGGACAGGTTGGGTCGGCTTTCTTT.